This T cell receptor beta chain was retrieved from a study of low-dose radiotherapy and immunotherapy resistance in tumors. The overall study: Intravenous cyclophosphamide 200 mg/m2 was given every two weeks, one day before radiation and immunotherapy.

Covering alpha and beta chains, TRAV- and TRBV-specific primers were used for the first-strand cDNA. The PCR that amplified TCRs ran for 20 cycles, relying on a constant-region primer and a V-primer adapter. MiXCR was run by TCRdb on the reads, yielding one entry per CDR3 protein. The sample comprises tens of thousands of distinct CDR3 sequences, less than 30% of which are singletons, and over 9.5% rests with the top ten. The time point was: after trial treatment. Treatment indicated: LDRT plus nivolumab, ipilimumab, low-dose cyclophosphamide and aspirin (RACIN trial). Germline assignment: CDR1 SGHDN and CDR2 FVKESK. V dropped 1 base and J dropped 3 bases, with 12 bases sitting between them. The length of the CDR3 is 15 residues.

The chain combines TRBV14 with TRBJ1-1; a possible D gene is TRBD1 (5 bases). The sequenced sample was PBMCs, obtained after low-dose radiotherapy plus immunotherapy. This clonotype was sampled from a male donor with prostate cancer. Here the CDR3 DNA reads TGTGCCAGCAGCCAAGTCTTGGGGGTGCACACTGAAGCTTTCTTT. It is translated as CASSQVLGVHTEAFF.